The rows below give T cell receptor beta chains drawn from one sample of a study of cytomegalovirus exposure and HLA in healthy donors. Libraries were prepared by immunoSEQ multiplex PCR; TCRdb keeps only in-frame clonotypes and omits some of them. The sample records more than 80,000 clones, around nine tenths being singletons. The source material was PBMCs. The origin of the receptors is a man younger than 40 in good health and CMV-seropositive. Each CDR3 is given with its conserved first and last residue. The order of the fields is V gene, clone size, J gene, D gene, CDR3 DNA, CDR3 protein. The D gene is left open where the match is weak. Clone size is stated in some rows and not others, as once, few, many or a class when expanded.

v_call: TRBV27
clone_size: few
j_call: TRBJ2-3
d_call: NA
cdr3_nt: TGTGCCAGCAGTTTACAGGGTAGTACGCAGTATTTT
cdr3_aa: CASSLQGSTQYF

v_call: TRBV28
clone_size: NA
j_call: TRBJ2-3
d_call: NA
cdr3_nt: TGTGCCAGCAGCCCTAGCACAGATACGCAGTATTTT
cdr3_aa: CASSPSTDTQYF

v_call: TRBV6-1
clone_size: few
j_call: TRBJ2-6
d_call: NA
cdr3_nt: TGTGCCAGCAGTGAAGGGGCGGGTGGGGCCAACGTCCTGACTTTC
cdr3_aa: CASSEGAGGANVLTF

v_call: TRBV19
clone_size: NA
j_call: TRBJ1-5
d_call: NA
cdr3_nt: TGTGCCAGCTCAGGTGGGCAGCCCCAGCATTTT
cdr3_aa: CASSGGQPQHF

v_call: TRBV27
clone_size: NA
j_call: TRBJ1-6
d_call: NA
cdr3_nt: TGTGCCAGCAGCCCTGGAAGGCAGCGGAATTCACCCCTCCACTTT
cdr3_aa: CASSPGRQRNSPLHF

v_call: TRBV15
clone_size: NA
j_call: TRBJ2-3
d_call: TRBD2
cdr3_nt: TGTGCCACCAGCAGTCCTCTAGCGGGAGCGAAAGATACGCAGTATTTT
cdr3_aa: CATSSPLAGAKDTQYF

v_call: TRBV5-1
clone_size: NA
j_call: TRBJ2-3
d_call: NA
cdr3_nt: TGCGCCAGCAGCCGCCGCGGTGAAGGCACAGATACGCAGTATTTT
cdr3_aa: CASSRRGEGTDTQYF

v_call: TRBV5-4
clone_size: NA
j_call: TRBJ1-1
d_call: NA
cdr3_nt: TGTGCCAGCAGCATACGACAGGCGCTGAACACTGAAGCTTTCTTT
cdr3_aa: CASSIRQALNTEAFF

v_call: TRBV11-1
clone_size: once
j_call: TRBJ2-7
d_call: NA
cdr3_nt: TGTGCCAGCAGCTTCAGTCAGGGGCCCTACGAGCAGTACTTC
cdr3_aa: CASSFSQGPYEQYF

v_call: TRBV19
clone_size: NA
j_call: TRBJ1-2
d_call: TRBD1
cdr3_nt: TGTGCCAGTAGTATAATACGCAACAGGGGAACCGCTAACTATGGCTACACCTTC
cdr3_aa: CASSIIRNRGTANYGYTF

v_call: TRBV5-1
clone_size: NA
j_call: TRBJ2-5
d_call: NA
cdr3_nt: TGCGCCAGCAGCCCCGAGTTTTGGGAGACCCAGTACTTC
cdr3_aa: CASSPEFWETQYF

v_call: TRBV27
clone_size: NA
j_call: TRBJ2-2
d_call: TRBD1
cdr3_nt: TGTGCCAGCCAAATAAGGACAGGCACCGGGGAGCTGTTTTTT
cdr3_aa: CASQIRTGTGELFF

v_call: TRBV27
clone_size: NA
j_call: TRBJ2-7
d_call: TRBD2
cdr3_nt: TGTGCCAGCAGTACGCCTAGCGGGAGCTCCTACGAGCAGTACTTC
cdr3_aa: CASSTPSGSSYEQYF

v_call: TRBV5-1
clone_size: few
j_call: TRBJ2-7
d_call: TRBD1
cdr3_nt: TGCGCCAGCAGCGAACAGGGGGGCGAGCAGTACTTC
cdr3_aa: CASSEQGGEQYF

v_call: TRBV27
clone_size: NA
j_call: TRBJ2-7
d_call: NA
cdr3_nt: TGTGCCAGCAGAGCTGGAGGGGACTACGAGCAGTACTTC
cdr3_aa: CASRAGGDYEQYF

v_call: TRBV28
clone_size: NA
j_call: TRBJ1-4
d_call: NA
cdr3_nt: TGTGCCAGCTCCCCGGGCGGAGCAGGGGTTGAAAAACTGTTTTTT
cdr3_aa: CASSPGGAGVEKLFF

v_call: TRBV14
clone_size: once
j_call: TRBJ2-1
d_call: TRBD2
cdr3_nt: TGTGCCAGCAGCCGGAGCAGGACTAGCGTATCCATAAAGAGCTCCTACAATGAGCAGTTCTTC
cdr3_aa: CASSRSRTSVSIKSSYNEQFF

v_call: TRBV6-1
clone_size: NA
j_call: TRBJ1-1
d_call: NA
cdr3_nt: TGTGCCAGCAGTGAATTAGGGATAGGCCCGGGAACTGAAGCTTTCTTT
cdr3_aa: CASSELGIGPGTEAFF

v_call: TRBV5-1
clone_size: once
j_call: TRBJ2-1
d_call: NA
cdr3_nt: TGCGCCAGCAGCCTCGAGGGGGGGCTCTCCTACAATGAGCAGTTCTTC
cdr3_aa: CASSLEGGLSYNEQFF

v_call: TRBV4-1
clone_size: NA
j_call: TRBJ2-5
d_call: NA
cdr3_nt: TGCGCCAGCAGCCGTAGACAGCAAGAGACCCAGTACTTC
cdr3_aa: CASSRRQQETQYF

v_call: TRBV5-5
clone_size: once
j_call: TRBJ2-5
d_call: TRBD1
cdr3_nt: TGTGCCAGCAGCTCGACAGGGGGCCAAGAGACCCAGTACTTC
cdr3_aa: CASSSTGGQETQYF

v_call: TRBV11-2
clone_size: NA
j_call: TRBJ2-4
d_call: NA
cdr3_nt: TGTGCCAGCAGCTTAGGATCTGTAGCGAGGAACATTCAGTACTTC
cdr3_aa: CASSLGSVARNIQYF

v_call: TRBV11-2
clone_size: NA
j_call: TRBJ2-2
d_call: TRBD1
cdr3_nt: TGTGCCAGCAGTCGCGGGCAGGGGGACACCGGGGAGCTGTTTTTT
cdr3_aa: CASSRGQGDTGELFF

v_call: TRBV6-6
clone_size: NA
j_call: TRBJ2-7
d_call: NA
cdr3_nt: TGTGCCAGCAGTTTCCTGGGACTTCACTCCTACGAGCAGTACTTC
cdr3_aa: CASSFLGLHSYEQYF

v_call: TRBV5-1
clone_size: few
j_call: TRBJ2-1
d_call: NA
cdr3_nt: TGCGCCAGCAGCGCGCCTGGGAGCGGGCCCTACAATGAGCAGTTCTTC
cdr3_aa: CASSAPGSGPYNEQFF

v_call: TRBV27
clone_size: NA
j_call: TRBJ2-3
d_call: TRBD2
cdr3_nt: TGTGCCAGCAGTCTAGCGGGGACCTACACAGATACGCAGTATTTT
cdr3_aa: CASSLAGTYTDTQYF

v_call: TRBV28
clone_size: NA
j_call: TRBJ1-2
d_call: NA
cdr3_nt: TGTGCCAGCAGTTTAAGGGGTAACTATGGCTACACCTTC
cdr3_aa: CASSLRGNYGYTF

v_call: TRBV4-1
clone_size: once
j_call: TRBJ2-7
d_call: TRBD2
cdr3_nt: TGCGCCAGCAGCCAACCGGCCAGCGGGAGCTACGAGCAGTACTTC
cdr3_aa: CASSQPASGSYEQYF

v_call: TRBV7-2
clone_size: NA
j_call: TRBJ2-1
d_call: TRBD2
cdr3_nt: TGTGCCAGCAGCTTAGCGACTAGCGGGAGGGAGCAGTTCTTC
cdr3_aa: CASSLATSGREQFF

v_call: TRBV19
clone_size: NA
j_call: TRBJ1-2
d_call: NA
cdr3_nt: TGTGCCAGTAGAGGCGAGGGCCAACTCAACTATGGCTACACCTTC
cdr3_aa: CASRGEGQLNYGYTF

v_call: TRBV9
clone_size: NA
j_call: TRBJ2-1
d_call: TRBD2
cdr3_nt: TGTGCCAGCAGCCCCGCGCAGGCTAGCGGGAGAGCCCTCCACAATGAGCAGTTCTTC
cdr3_aa: CASSPAQASGRALHNEQFF

v_call: TRBV5-5
clone_size: NA
j_call: TRBJ2-5
d_call: NA
cdr3_nt: TGTGCCAGCAGCTTGTCACAGTCTGGCGAGACCCAGTACTTC
cdr3_aa: CASSLSQSGETQYF

v_call: TRBV10-2
clone_size: NA
j_call: TRBJ2-7
d_call: NA
cdr3_nt: TGCGCCAGCACTGATGAAAACCAGGGTGGTAACGAGCAGTACTTC
cdr3_aa: CASTDENQGGNEQYF

v_call: TRBV29-1
clone_size: NA
j_call: TRBJ2-4
d_call: NA
cdr3_nt: TGCAGCGTTGTGCTACAGGGACAAAACATTCAGTACTTC
cdr3_aa: CSVVLQGQNIQYF

v_call: TRBV5-1
clone_size: NA
j_call: TRBJ2-7
d_call: TRBD2
cdr3_nt: TGCGCCAGCCGCCTTACTAGCGGGCCAACCTACGAGCAGTACTTC
cdr3_aa: CASRLTSGPTYEQYF

v_call: TRBV9
clone_size: NA
j_call: TRBJ1-1
d_call: NA
cdr3_nt: TGTGCCAGCAGCCCCCGATCTATGAACACTGAAGCTTTCTTT
cdr3_aa: CASSPRSMNTEAFF

v_call: TRBV4-1
clone_size: NA
j_call: TRBJ2-7
d_call: TRBD1
cdr3_nt: TGCGCCAGCAGTAGGAGACAGGGGGCGGACGAGCAGTACTTC
cdr3_aa: CASSRRQGADEQYF

v_call: TRBV7-6
clone_size: NA
j_call: TRBJ2-5
d_call: TRBD1
cdr3_nt: TGTGCCAGCAGCTCCGGGACAGGGGGCAGGCAAGAGACCCAGTACTTC
cdr3_aa: CASSSGTGGRQETQYF

v_call: TRBV16
clone_size: NA
j_call: TRBJ2-5
d_call: NA
cdr3_nt: TGTGCCAGCAGCCAACCGGGGAAAGAGACCCAGTACTTC
cdr3_aa: CASSQPGKETQYF

v_call: TRBV9
clone_size: once
j_call: TRBJ1-5
d_call: NA
cdr3_nt: TGTGCCAGCAGCAGGGGTAGCAATCAGCCCCAGCATTTT
cdr3_aa: CASSRGSNQPQHF

v_call: TRBV5-6
clone_size: NA
j_call: TRBJ2-1
d_call: NA
cdr3_nt: TGTGCCAGCAGCCCCTATAATTACAATGAGCAGTTCTTC
cdr3_aa: CASSPYNYNEQFF

v_call: TRBV28
clone_size: NA
j_call: TRBJ1-1
d_call: NA
cdr3_nt: TGTGCCAGCAGTTTCTCTAGGGGGAACACTGAAGCTTTCTTT
cdr3_aa: CASSFSRGNTEAFF

v_call: TRBV2
clone_size: NA
j_call: TRBJ1-1
d_call: NA
cdr3_nt: TGTGCCAGCAACCCTATCATGAACACTGAAGCTTTCTTT
cdr3_aa: CASNPIMNTEAFF

v_call: TRBV2
clone_size: few
j_call: TRBJ2-7
d_call: TRBD2
cdr3_nt: TGTGCCAGCAGTGATCGGGCGGGAGTATTGTACGAGCAGTACTTC
cdr3_aa: CASSDRAGVLYEQYF

v_call: TRBV4-1
clone_size: NA
j_call: TRBJ1-1
d_call: TRBD1
cdr3_nt: TGCGCCAGCAGCCATGAGGACAGGGGCACTGAAGCTTTCTTT
cdr3_aa: CASSHEDRGTEAFF

v_call: TRBV30
clone_size: once
j_call: TRBJ1-3
d_call: NA
cdr3_nt: TGTGCCTGGAGTGTGCCGTATGAGGGCGCCACCATATATTTT
cdr3_aa: CAWSVPYEGATIYF

v_call: TRBV7-4
clone_size: NA
j_call: TRBJ2-3
d_call: NA
cdr3_nt: TGTGCCAGCAGCTTATATTCCAGGGTGACAGATACGCAGTATTTT
cdr3_aa: CASSLYSRVTDTQYF

v_call: TRBV11-3
clone_size: once
j_call: TRBJ2-7
d_call: NA
cdr3_nt: TGTGCCAGCAGCTTATCGGGTCCCTACGAGCAGTACTTC
cdr3_aa: CASSLSGPYEQYF